The 22 T cell receptor beta chains given below trace back to one sample, sequenced in a study of T cell changes during pregnancy in multiple sclerosis. Clones were sequenced by immunoSEQ multiplex PCR, and TCRdb holds only the in-frame ones, with some missing. The table lists some 67,000 clones, around 90% of them singletons. The input for sequencing was peripheral blood, taken in the first trimester of pregnancy. These receptors all come from a female donor with multiple sclerosis, enrolled in a pregnancy study.

V and J are TRBV10-1 and TRBJ2-1; 9 nucleotides agree with TRBD1. V shed 7 bases and J 3 bases; nucleotides not matched to a gene: 7. Germline CDR1 is WNHNN and CDR2 is SYGVQD (reference sequence). This CDR3 is 15 amino acids long. The CDR3 nucleotides are TGCGCCAGCAAGGGTGGACAGGGGAGCTACAATGAGCAGTTCTTC. It encodes CASKGGQGSYNEQFF.

The chain is built from TRBV7-9 and TRBJ2-6, with a tentative D call TRBD1 (5 bases). Germline V CDR1 and CDR2: SEHNR, FQNEAQ (reference sequence). CDR3 length: 16 residues. Trimming shortened V by 3 bases and J by 4 bases, and 13 bases separated the two germline ends. The CDR3 loop is CASSLGLPRGANVLTF. In DNA form, the CDR3 reads TGTGCCAGCAGCTTGGGGCTGCCCCGGGGGGCCAACGTCCTGACTTTC. Drawing the rest from reference TRBV7-9 and TRBJ2-6, the complete variable domain is DTGVSQNPRHKITKRGQNVTFRCDPISEHNRLYWYRQTLGQGPEFLTYFQNEAQLEKSRLLSDRFSAERPKGSFSTLEIQRTEQGDSAMYLCASSLGLPRGANVLTFGAGSRLTVL.

The chain joins TRBV7-2 to TRBJ1-1; a possible D gene is TRBD1 (5 bases). This CDR3 has 15 amino acids. From germline, CDR1 is SGHTA and CDR2 FQGNSA. V was trimmed by 4 bases and J by 1 base, leaving 13 bases between them. CDR3 loop: CASSSRLGGNTEAFF. Here the CDR3 DNA reads TGTGCCAGCAGCTCCCGACTGGGGGGGAACACTGAAGCTTTCTTT.

The chain uses TRBV30 and TRBJ1-6; D uncertain. CDR1 is GTSNPN and CDR2 is SVGIG in the germline V gene (reference sequence). Trimming removed 1 base from V and 0 bases from J, with 10 bases in between. This CDR3 comprises 16 residues. In DNA form, the CDR3 reads TGTGCCTGGAGTGCGCAGCGAGACTCCTATAATTCACCCCTCCACTTT. Its translation is CAWSAQRDSYNSPLHF.

The chain carries TRBV27 and TRBJ2-2; D is perhaps TRBD2 (5 bases). From germline, CDR1 is MNHEY and CDR2 SMNVEV (reference sequence). V was trimmed by 2 bases and J by 3 bases, leaving 16 bases between them. The CDR3 is made up of 17 amino acids. The CDR3 DNA reads TGTGCCAGCAGTTTAAAGGAGGTGCGGGTTTACACCGGGGAGCTGTTTTTT. It encodes CASSLKEVRVYTGELFF.

CDR3 DNA sequence: TGTGCCTGGAGTAAAGGGGCGTCGAACACTGAAGCTTTCTTT. Protein product: CAWSKGASNTEAFF. V usage is TRBV30 and J usage is TRBJ1-1; possibly TRBD1 for D (5 bases). Trimming shortened V by 2 bases and J by 1 base, and 11 bases separated the two germline ends. Germline assignment: CDR1 GTSNPN and CDR2 SVGIG (reference sequence). There are 14 residues in the CDR3.

The chain employs TRBV2 and TRBJ2-6; unclear D gene. V lost 10 bases to trimming and J lost 1 base, with 14 bases between them. This CDR3 spans 15 amino acids. The germline V gene encodes CDR1 SNHLY and CDR2 FYNNEI. The CDR3 sequence is CATVSRNSGANVLTF. The CDR3 region has the DNA TGTGCCACCGTCTCGCGGAATTCTGGGGCCAACGTCCTGACTTTC.

The chain combines TRBV18 with TRBJ2-3; TRBD2 aligns across 8 bases. J lost 0 bases, V lost 7 bases, and 6 bases had no gene match. The germline gives CDR1 KGHSH, CDR2 LQKENI. The CDR3 covers 15 residues. The CDR3 nucleotides are TGTGCCAGCTTACCGACTAGCGTCAGCACAGATACGCAGTATTTT. Translation gives CASLPTSVSTDTQYF.

The chain combines TRBV29-1 with TRBJ2-6; D ambiguous. The CDR3 covers 14 residues. Germline V gene sequence: CDR1 SQVTM, CDR2 ANQGSEA. V was clipped by 1 base and J by 1 base, with 5 bases between them. The CDR3 spells CSVEGPSGANVLTF. The CDR3, as DNA: TGCAGCGTTGAAGGGCCTTCTGGGGCCAACGTCCTGACTTTC.

This chain joins TRBV19 and TRBJ1-1, with 7 bases identical to TRBD1. From germline, CDR1 is LNHDA and CDR2 SQIVND (reference sequence). The CDR3 is made up of 14 amino acids. The J segment lost 6 bases and the V segment lost 0 bases, leaving 4 bases of the junction unmatched. CDR3 in DNA: TGTGCCAGTAGTATAGATGACAGGGCGTCTGAAGCTTTCTTT. Amino acids: CASSIDDRASEAFF.

The chain couples TRBV27 to TRBJ1-2; 9 nucleotides match TRBD1. The CDR3 spans 16 residues. The J segment lost 4 bases and the V segment lost 5 bases, leaving 11 bases of the junction unmatched. Germline loops: CDR1 MNHEY, CDR2 SMNVEV (reference sequence). The CDR3 sequence: CASSTLRTGATYGYTF. The CDR3 DNA follows: TGTGCCAGCAGTACCCTACGGACAGGGGCTACCTATGGCTACACCTTC.

The V gene is TRBV5-1, the J gene TRBJ1-2, with TRBD1 matching 7 bases. This CDR3 spans 16 amino acids. Germline assignment: CDR1 SGHRS and CDR2 YFSETQ. Trimming removed 3 bases from V and 4 bases from J; junction bases left unmatched: 12. CDR3 in amino acids: CASSSGQAAPLYGYTF. CDR3 bases: TGCGCCAGCAGCTCCGGACAGGCGGCGCCTCTCTATGGCTACACCTTC.

The genes are TRBV30 and TRBJ1-3; D is ambiguous. From germline, CDR1 is GTSNPN and CDR2 SVGIG (reference sequence). The CDR3 has 11 amino acids. The V and J ends lost 4 bases and 4 bases respectively, with 5 bases between them. The CDR3 loop reads CAWTSGNTIYF. The DNA for the CDR3 is TGTGCCTGGACCTCCGGAAACACCATATATTTT.

This chain connects TRBV2 to TRBJ1-4, with TRBD1 as a possible D gene (5 bases). Germline V lookup: CDR1 SNHLY, CDR2 FYNNEI. The CDR3 contains 16 residues. Trimming stripped 0 bases from V and 3 bases from J, with 11 bases between. The CDR3 loop reads CASSEALGGSNEKLFF. CDR3 in DNA: TGTGCCAGCAGTGAAGCGCTTGGGGGGTCTAATGAAAAACTGTTTTTT.

For this clone: One junction end does not reproduce the germline sequence, and a read error may be involved. Other DNA sequences of this sample code for an identical CDR3. V usage is TRBV5-1 and J usage is TRBJ2-7; a possible D gene is TRBD1 (6 bases). The CDR3 runs to 15 residues. Per germline, CDR1 SGHRS and CDR2 YFSETQ. The chain's CDR3 is CASSLNPAGVHEQYF. In DNA form, the CDR3 reads TGCGCCAGCAGCTTGAACCCGGCAGGGGTTCACGAGCAGTACTTT.

This rearrangement joins TRBV28 to TRBJ2-3; TRBD2 is a possible D gene (5 bases). CDR1 is MDHEN, CDR2 SYDVKM, per germline. Trimming removed 4 bases at V and 2 bases at J, with 16 bases between. The CDR3 totals 16 residues. CDR3 nucleotide sequence: TGTGCCAGCAGTTCGGCGGGCCCCACTTTCACAGATACGCAGTATTTT. It codes for CASSSAGPTFTDTQYF. Supplemented by reference TRBV28 and TRBJ2-3, the full variable domain reads DVKVTQSSRYLVKRTGEKVFLECVQDMDHENMFWYRQDPGLGLRLIYFSYDVKMKEKGDIPEGYSVSREKKERFSLILESASTNQTSMYLCASSSAGPTFTDTQYFGPGTRLTVL.

This clone was observed a few times. The chain links TRBV15 to TRBJ1-1; D perhaps matches TRBD1 (5 bases). The V end was cut by 0 bases, the J end by 1 base, with 12 bases between. Germline V gene data show CDR1 as LNHNV and CDR2 as YYDKDF (reference sequence). CDR3 length: 16 residues. The CDR3 DNA is TGTGCCACCAGCAGAGATCCGTGGGGCGAGAACACTGAAGCTTTCTTT. Translating gives CATSRDPWGENTEAFF.

V is TRBV5-1 and J is TRBJ2-6; D possibly corresponds to TRBD1 (5 bases). Trimming pared 0 bases from V and 4 bases from J, leaving 8 bases between. This CDR3 has 15 amino acids. Germline assignment: CDR1 SGHRS and CDR2 YFSETQ. CDR3 sequence reads: CASSLEGSGANVLTF. CDR3 DNA sequence: TGCGCCAGCAGCTTGGAGGGGTCCGGGGCCAACGTCCTGACTTTC.

This chain joins TRBV7-2 and TRBJ2-3; D unclear. CDR3 length: 12 residues. Trimming removed 6 bases at V and 3 bases at J, with 7 bases between. CDR1 is SGHTA, CDR2 FQGNSA, per germline. The CDR3 bases are TGTGCCAGCAGTGGCGGAACAGATACGCAGTATTTT. It encodes CASSGGTDTQYF.

The rearrangement joins TRBV6-1 to TRBJ2-7; 7 bases agree with TRBD2. Germline CDR1 reads MNHNS; CDR2 reads SASEGT. The CDR3 runs 15 residues. The trim removed 2 bases at V and 2 bases at J, leaving 6 bases unmatched. CDR3 in amino acids: CASSESLALTYEQYF. DNA of the CDR3: TGTGCCAGCAGTGAATCACTAGCGCTAACCTACGAGCAGTACTTC.

The V gene is TRBV11-3, the J gene TRBJ2-2, with 10 bases lining up with TRBD2. V shed 5 bases, J shed 7 bases, and the junction held 7 bases outside the gene matches. Germline values: CDR1 SGHNT, CDR2 YENEEA. CDR3 size: 15 residues. CDR3: CASSAGLAYGGELFF. The CDR3, as DNA: TGTGCCAGCAGCGCGGGACTAGCGTACGGCGGGGAGCTGTTTTTT.

The gene calls are TRBV5-4 and TRBJ2-1, with 14 positions matching TRBD2. Unmatched junction bases numbered 13, after V lost 4 bases and J lost 10 bases. CDR1 is SGHNT, CDR2 YYREEE, per germline (reference sequence). The CDR3 extends over 17 amino acids. The CDR3 DNA reads TGTGCCAGCAGCCGTTACCTAGGACTAGCGGGAGGCAGCGAGCAGTTCTTC. Protein: CASSRYLGLAGGSEQFF.